Sequencing of this TCR beta chain was carried out in a study of tumor-infiltrating lymphocytes in glioblastoma multiforme. General study results and limits: TCR plus mutation findings rest on a single glioblastoma patient. Detected clone frequencies may not reflect cell counts, being RNA-based. No surface-marker sorting into functional T cell subtypes was done.

Germline loops: CDR1 SGHTA, CDR2 FQGNSA. CDR3 length: 13 amino acids. Trimming took 5 bases from V and 13 from J; bases not matched to a gene: 10. TCRB libraries came from RNA via three nested multiplex PCR rounds. TCRB cDNA was made from roughly 450 ng total RNA. TCRdb reanalysed the multiplex PCR reads using MiXCR and keeps one entry per CDR3 protein. The sample has about 9,000 distinct CDR3 sequences, roughly 69% seen once. About this clonotype itself: Its antigen is unidentified.

The receptor was derived from a male donor with glioblastoma. The genes are TRBV7-2 and TRBJ2-3; 9 bases fit TRBD1. Specimen: brain tumor tissue. CDR3 in amino acids: CASSPERDRDKYF. CDR3 nucleotides: TGTGCCAGCAGCCCGGAACGGGACAGGGATAAGTATTTT.